This is a list of T cell receptor beta chains from one sample in a study of blood T cells in healthy people across ages. In TCRdb, the 5' RACE reads were re-called with MiXCR into one record per CDR3 protein. The data show just under 750,000 distinct CDR3 sequences, 22% seen once. The sequenced material came from blood. All receptors come from an older man in good health. Each CDR3 is given without its conserved first and last residue. The size of a clone is reported for some rows only, either as once, few or many, or as a class for expanded clones.

V gene: TRBV9; J gene: TRBJ1-2; clone size: few; CDR3 protein: ASSVGLQNYGYT
V gene: TRBV5-6; J gene: TRBJ2-3; clone size: -; CDR3 protein: ASSWKTGGRADTQY
V gene: TRBV5-1; J gene: TRBJ2-3; clone size: few; CDR3 protein: ASSPPTSGNTDTQY
V gene: TRBV12-3/TRBV12-4; J gene: TRBJ1-2; clone size: -; CDR3 protein: ASSSTGSFYGYT
V gene: TRBV24-1; J gene: TRBJ2-7; clone size: -; CDR3 protein: ATSVGATYEQY
V gene: TRBV5-1; J gene: TRBJ2-5; clone size: -; CDR3 protein: ASSWDIQETQY
V gene: TRBV12-3/TRBV12-4; J gene: TRBJ1-3; clone size: -; CDR3 protein: ASIGGRDSGNTIY
V gene: TRBV18; J gene: TRBJ1-3; clone size: -; CDR3 protein: ASSPMGQSASGNTIY
V gene: TRBV12-3/TRBV12-4; J gene: TRBJ2-6; clone size: -; CDR3 protein: ASSLTHLNVLT
V gene: TRBV7-6; J gene: TRBJ2-3; clone size: -; CDR3 protein: ASSLVGLVSDTQY
V gene: TRBV12-3/TRBV12-4; J gene: TRBJ2-5; clone size: -; CDR3 protein: ASSSAGLETQY
V gene: TRBV10-3; J gene: TRBJ1-2; clone size: -; CDR3 protein: AISPGTVSYGYT
V gene: TRBV20-1; J gene: TRBJ1-1; clone size: -; CDR3 protein: SARDQGLNTQAF
V gene: TRBV21-1; J gene: TRBJ2-3; clone size: few; CDR3 protein: ARITDTQY